This T cell receptor (beta chain) was identified during a study of Ad26.COV2.S vaccination and SARS-CoV-2 variants. The protocol was immunoSEQ multiplex PCR, while the TCRdb copy is restricted to in-frame clones and leaves out a portion. The repertoire holds approximately 420,000 clones, with approximately 86% as singletons. Treatment defined: about 20 received Ad26.COV2.S at low or high dose, single or two shots; about 5 received placebo; per-sample allocation not given. The samples date from day 63 after the first vaccine or placebo injection. This CDR3 has 14 residues. The germline V gene encodes CDR1 MNHNY and CDR2 SVGAGI (reference sequence). Between the trimmed V and J ends, which lost 0 bases and 1 base, there was a span of 4 bases.

The sample consisted of peripheral blood, taken in a trial of Ad26.COV2.S vaccine versus placebo. The sequence was collected from a person between 18 and 65 years old who received the Ad26.COV2.S COVID-19 vaccine or a placebo. The V and J genes are TRBV6-6 and TRBJ1-5; D remains unclear. The chain's CDR3 is CASSYSKSNQPQHF. The CDR3 DNA is TGTGCCAGCAGTTACTCGAAAAGCAATCAGCCCCAGCATTTT.